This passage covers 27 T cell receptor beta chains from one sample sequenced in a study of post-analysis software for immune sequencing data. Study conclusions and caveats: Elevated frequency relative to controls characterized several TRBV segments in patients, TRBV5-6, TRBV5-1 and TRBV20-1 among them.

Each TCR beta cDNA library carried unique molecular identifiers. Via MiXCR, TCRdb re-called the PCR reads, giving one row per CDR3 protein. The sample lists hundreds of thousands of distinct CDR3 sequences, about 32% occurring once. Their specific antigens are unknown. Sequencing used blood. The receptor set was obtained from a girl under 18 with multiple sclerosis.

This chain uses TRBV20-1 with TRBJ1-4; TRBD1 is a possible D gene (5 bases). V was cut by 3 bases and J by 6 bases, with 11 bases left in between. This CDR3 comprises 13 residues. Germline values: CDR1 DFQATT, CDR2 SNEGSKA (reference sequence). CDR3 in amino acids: CSASKGRDEKLFF. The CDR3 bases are TGCAGTGCTAGTAAGGGGAGGGATGAAAAACTGTTTTTT.

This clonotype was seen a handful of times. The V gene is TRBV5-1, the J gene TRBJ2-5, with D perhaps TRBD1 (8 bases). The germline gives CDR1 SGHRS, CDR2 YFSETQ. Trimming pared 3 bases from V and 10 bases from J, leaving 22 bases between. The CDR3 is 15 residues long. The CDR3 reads CASSSEGQAGERQYF. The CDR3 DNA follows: TGCGCCAGCAGCTCTGAGGGACAGGCGGGGGAGCGCCAGTACTTC.

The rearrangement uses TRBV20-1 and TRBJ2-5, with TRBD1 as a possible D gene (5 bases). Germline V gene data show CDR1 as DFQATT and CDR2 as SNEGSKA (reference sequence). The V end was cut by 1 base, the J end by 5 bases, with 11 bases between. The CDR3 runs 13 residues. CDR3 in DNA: TGCAGTGCTAGAGTGGGGCCTCGGGAGACCCAGTACTTC. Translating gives CSARVGPRETQYF.

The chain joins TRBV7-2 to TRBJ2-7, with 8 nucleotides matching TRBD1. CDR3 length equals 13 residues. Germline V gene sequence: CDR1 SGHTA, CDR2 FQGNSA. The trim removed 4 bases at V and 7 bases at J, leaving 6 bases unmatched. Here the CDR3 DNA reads TGTGCCAGCAGCTCCCAAAGGACAGGGGAGCAGTACTTC. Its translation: CASSSQRTGEQYF.

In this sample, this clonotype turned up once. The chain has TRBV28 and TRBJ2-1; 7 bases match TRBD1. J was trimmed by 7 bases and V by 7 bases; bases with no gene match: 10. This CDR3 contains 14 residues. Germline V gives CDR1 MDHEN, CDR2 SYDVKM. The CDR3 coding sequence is TGTGCCAGCACGTCTGCGACAGGGTTTAATGAGCAGTTCTTC. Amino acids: CASTSATGFNEQFF.

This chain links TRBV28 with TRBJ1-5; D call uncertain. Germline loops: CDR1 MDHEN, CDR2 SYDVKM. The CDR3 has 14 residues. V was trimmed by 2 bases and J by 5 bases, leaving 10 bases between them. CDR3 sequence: CASSLGQDYQPQHF. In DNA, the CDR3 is TGTGCCAGCAGTTTAGGTCAGGACTATCAGCCCCAGCATTTT.

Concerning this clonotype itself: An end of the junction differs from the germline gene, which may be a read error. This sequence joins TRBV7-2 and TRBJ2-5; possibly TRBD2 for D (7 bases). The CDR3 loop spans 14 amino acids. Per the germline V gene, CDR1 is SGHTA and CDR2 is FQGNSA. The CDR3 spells CASGSGGLQEAQYF. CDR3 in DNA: TGTGCCAGCGGGTCCGGGGGGCTCCAAGAGGCCCAGTACTTC. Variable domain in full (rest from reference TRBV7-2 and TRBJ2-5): GAGVSQSPSNKVTEKGKDVELRCDPISGHTALYWYRQSLGQGLEFLIYFQGNSAPDKSGLPSDRFSAERTGGSVSTLTIQRTQQEDSAVYLCASGSGGLQEAQYFGPGTRLLVL.

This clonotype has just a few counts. CDR3 DNA sequence: TGTGCCAGCAGCCAGGGGCAGCCTAATGAAAAACTGTTTTTT. Amino acid sequence: CASSQGQPNEKLFF. V and J are TRBV6-5 and TRBJ1-4; perhaps TRBD1 as D (6 bases). Trimming cost V 6 bases and J 3 bases, with 11 bases left between them. Germline V gives CDR1 MNHEY, CDR2 SVGAGI. This CDR3 spans 14 amino acids.

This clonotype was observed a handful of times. CDR3 nucleotide sequence: TGTGCCAGCTCACCAGGTCCAGCGAATGAGCAGTTCTTC. Translating gives CASSPGPANEQFF. This sequence joins TRBV18 and TRBJ2-1; D is ambiguous. The CDR3 has 13 residues. Germline V gives CDR1 KGHSH, CDR2 LQKENI. With 2 bases removed from V and 7 bases from J, the gap between germline ends came to 9 bases.

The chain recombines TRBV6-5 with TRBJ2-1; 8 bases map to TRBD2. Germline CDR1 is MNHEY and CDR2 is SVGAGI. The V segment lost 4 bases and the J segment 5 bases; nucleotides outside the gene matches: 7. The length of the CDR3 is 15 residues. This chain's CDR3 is CASSSPGLGNNEQFF. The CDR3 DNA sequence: TGTGCCAGCAGTTCGCCGGGACTAGGAAACAATGAGCAGTTCTTC.

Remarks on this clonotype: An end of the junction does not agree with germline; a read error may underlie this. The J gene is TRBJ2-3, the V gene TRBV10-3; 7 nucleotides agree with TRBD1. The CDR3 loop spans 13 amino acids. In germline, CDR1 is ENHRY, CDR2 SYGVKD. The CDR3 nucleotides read TGTGCCACCAGTGCAACAGGGGCAAATACGCAGTATTTT. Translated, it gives CATSATGANTQYF.

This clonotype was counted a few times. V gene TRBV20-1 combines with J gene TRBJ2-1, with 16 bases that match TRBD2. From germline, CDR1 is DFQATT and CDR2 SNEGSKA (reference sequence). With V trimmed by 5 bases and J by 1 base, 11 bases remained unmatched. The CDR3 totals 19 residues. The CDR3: CSAPRGGLAGGPSYNEQFF. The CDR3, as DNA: TGCAGTGCTCCCCGAGGGGGACTAGCGGGGGGGCCATCCTACAATGAGCAGTTCTTC.

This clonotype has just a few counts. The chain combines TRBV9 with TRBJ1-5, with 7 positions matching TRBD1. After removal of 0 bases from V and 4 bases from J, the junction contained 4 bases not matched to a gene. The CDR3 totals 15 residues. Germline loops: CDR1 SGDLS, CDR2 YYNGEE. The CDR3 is CASSVGGQQNQPQHF. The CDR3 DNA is TGTGCCAGCAGCGTAGGGGGACAGCAGAATCAGCCCCAGCATTTT.

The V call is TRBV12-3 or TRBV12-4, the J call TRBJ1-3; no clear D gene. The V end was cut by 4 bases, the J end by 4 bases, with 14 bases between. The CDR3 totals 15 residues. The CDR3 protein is CASSSRFDLGNTIYF. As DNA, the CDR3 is TGTGCCAGCAGTTCCCGATTCGATCTCGGAAACACCATATATTTT.

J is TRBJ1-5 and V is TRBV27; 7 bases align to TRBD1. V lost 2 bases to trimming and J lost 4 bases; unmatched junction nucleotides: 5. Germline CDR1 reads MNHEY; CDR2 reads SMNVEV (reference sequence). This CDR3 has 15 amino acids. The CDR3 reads CASSLRPGQNQPQHF. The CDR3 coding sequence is TGTGCCAGCAGTTTACGTCCGGGACAGAATCAGCCCCAGCATTTT.

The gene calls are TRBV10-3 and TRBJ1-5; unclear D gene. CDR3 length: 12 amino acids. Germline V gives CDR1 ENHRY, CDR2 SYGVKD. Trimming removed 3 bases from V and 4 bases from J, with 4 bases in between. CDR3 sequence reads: CAISDRNQPQHF. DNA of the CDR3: TGTGCCATCAGTGACAGAAATCAGCCCCAGCATTTT.

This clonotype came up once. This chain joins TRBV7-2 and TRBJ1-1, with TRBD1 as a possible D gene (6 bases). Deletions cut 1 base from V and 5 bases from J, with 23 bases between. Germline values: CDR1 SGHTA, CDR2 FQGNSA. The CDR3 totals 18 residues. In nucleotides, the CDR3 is TGTGCCAGCAGCTTAGGAAAGTTGGAGGGGGAACGTGGGACTGAAGCTTTCTTT. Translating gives CASSLGKLEGERGTEAFF. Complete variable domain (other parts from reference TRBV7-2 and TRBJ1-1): GAGVSQSPSNKVTEKGKDVELRCDPISGHTALYWYRQSLGQGLEFLIYFQGNSAPDKSGLPSDRFSAERTGGSVSTLTIQRTQQEDSAVYLCASSLGKLEGERGTEAFFGQGTRLTVV.

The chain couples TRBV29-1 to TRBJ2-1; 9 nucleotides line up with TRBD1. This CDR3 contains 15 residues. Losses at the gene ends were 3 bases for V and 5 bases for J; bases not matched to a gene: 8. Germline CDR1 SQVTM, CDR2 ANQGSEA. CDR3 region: CSVEDWDRDDNEQFF. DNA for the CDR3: TGCAGCGTTGAGGATTGGGACAGGGATGACAATGAGCAGTTCTTC.

CDR3 DNA: TGTGCCAGCAGTGCACAGGGGGCAGGTGAAGATGGCTACACCTTC. Protein product: CASSAQGAGEDGYTF. This rearrangement joins TRBV6-1 to TRBJ1-2; 9 bases align to TRBD1. This CDR3 region has 15 residues. V trimming: 4 bases; J trimming: 6 bases; junction bases outside the gene matches: 9. Germline CDR1 MNHNS, CDR2 SASEGT.

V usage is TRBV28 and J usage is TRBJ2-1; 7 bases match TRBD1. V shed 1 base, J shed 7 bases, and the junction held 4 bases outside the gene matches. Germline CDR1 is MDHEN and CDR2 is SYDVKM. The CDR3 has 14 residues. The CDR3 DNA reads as TGTGCCAGCAGTTTATACACAGGGGTTAATGAGCAGTTCTTC. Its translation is CASSLYTGVNEQFF.

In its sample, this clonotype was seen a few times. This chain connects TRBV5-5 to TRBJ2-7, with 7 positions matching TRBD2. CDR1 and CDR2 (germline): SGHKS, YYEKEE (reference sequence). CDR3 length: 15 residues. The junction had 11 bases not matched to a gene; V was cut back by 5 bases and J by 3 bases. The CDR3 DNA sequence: TGTGCCAGCAGTTCATCCAGGCCTAGCGGCTACGAGCAGTACTTC. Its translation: CASSSSRPSGYEQYF.

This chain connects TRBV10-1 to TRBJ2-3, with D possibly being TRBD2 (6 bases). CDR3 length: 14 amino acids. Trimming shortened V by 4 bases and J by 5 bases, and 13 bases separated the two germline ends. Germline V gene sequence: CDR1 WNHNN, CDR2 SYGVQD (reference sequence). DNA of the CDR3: TGCGCCAGCAGTGGACTGGACGGGGGAGATACGCAGTATTTT. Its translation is CASSGLDGGDTQYF.

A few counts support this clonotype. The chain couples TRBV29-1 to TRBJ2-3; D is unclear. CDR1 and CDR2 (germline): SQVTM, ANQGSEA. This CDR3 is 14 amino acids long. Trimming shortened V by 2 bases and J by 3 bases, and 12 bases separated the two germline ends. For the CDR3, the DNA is TGCAGCGTTGAACCGGTCTTAGGGACAGATACGCAGTATTTT. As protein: CSVEPVLGTDTQYF.

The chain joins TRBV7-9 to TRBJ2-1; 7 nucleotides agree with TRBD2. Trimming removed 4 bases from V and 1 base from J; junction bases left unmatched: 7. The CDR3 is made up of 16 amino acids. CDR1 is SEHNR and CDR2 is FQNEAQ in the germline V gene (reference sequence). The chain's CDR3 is CASSSYRAGSYNEQFF. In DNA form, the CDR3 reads TGTGCCAGCAGCTCGTACAGAGCGGGATCCTACAATGAGCAGTTCTTC.

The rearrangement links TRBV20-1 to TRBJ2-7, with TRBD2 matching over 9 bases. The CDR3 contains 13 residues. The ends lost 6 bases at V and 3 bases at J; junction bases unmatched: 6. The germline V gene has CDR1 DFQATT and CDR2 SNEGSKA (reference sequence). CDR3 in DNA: TGCAGTGCAACTCATAGCGGGAGCTACGAGCAGTACTTC. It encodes CSATHSGSYEQYF.

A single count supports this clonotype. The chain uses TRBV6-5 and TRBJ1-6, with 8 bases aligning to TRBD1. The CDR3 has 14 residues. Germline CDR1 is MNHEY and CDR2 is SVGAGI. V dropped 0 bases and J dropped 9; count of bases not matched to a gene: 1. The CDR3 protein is CASSYSQGASPLHF. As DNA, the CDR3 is TGTGCCAGCAGTTACTCGCAGGGGGCTTCACCCCTCCACTTT.

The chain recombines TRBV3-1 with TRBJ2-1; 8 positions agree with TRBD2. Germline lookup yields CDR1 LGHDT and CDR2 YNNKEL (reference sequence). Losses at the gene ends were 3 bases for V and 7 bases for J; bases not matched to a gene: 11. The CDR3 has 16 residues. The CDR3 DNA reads TGTGCCAGCAGCCACGCGCAGGCGGGGGGAAAGAATGAGCAGTTCTTC. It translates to CASSHAQAGGKNEQFF.